This T cell receptor beta chain came from a study of T cell clonotyping in hematopoietic cell transplantation. Recipients were bled about 28 days pretransplant and at posttransplant days 30, 100, 180. Turning to this clone: The antigen remains unidentified.

Produced via immunoSEQ multiplex PCR; TCRdb's table is partial and in-frame only. This table has approximately 8,800 clones, 84% appearing once. Germline CDR1 and CDR2: SGHTA and FQGNSA. There are 15 residues in the CDR3. V dropped 1 base and J dropped 3 bases, with 13 bases sitting between them. Study findings and constraints: Recipient TCR diversity dropped after transplant; expanded clonotypes rose from day 30 to 180.

The receptor was derived from a male patient aged 60 to 75 who had an allogeneic stem cell transplant from an unrelated donor, so the T cells may come from the graft donor. Some clones in this sample may be carry-over from other donors' samples. The source material was PBMCs, sampled at the time of graft-versus-host disease after allogeneic stem cell transplant. The gene calls are TRBV7-2 and TRBJ2-7; perhaps TRBD1 as D (6 bases). In DNA, the CDR3 is TGTGCCAGCAGCTTAGACCCCGGACAGCTCTACGAGCAGTACTTC. Translated: CASSLDPGQLYEQYF. Based on the CDR3 plus reference TRBV7-2 and TRBJ2-7, the full variable domain is GAGVSQSPSNKVTEKGKDVELRCDPISGHTALYWYRQSLGQGLEFLIYFQGNSAPDKSGLPSDRFSAERTGGSVSTLTIQRTQQEDSAVYLCASSLDPGQLYEQYFGPGTRLTVT.